This section outlines one T cell receptor beta chain sequence together with its context. The data were taken from a study of blood T cell repertoires in COVID-19. Looking at the study overall: Sites in the United States, Italy and Spain provided acute and convalescent COVID-19 samples.

Data came from immunoSEQ multiplex PCR; TCRdb stores just in-frame clones and leaves some out. The sample records over 60,000 clones, about 76% being singletons. The sequence was obtained from a woman over 75 with acute or convalescent COVID-19. The sequenced sample was peripheral blood.

As DNA, the CDR3 is TGTGCCAGCAGCCCAGGGGGCGGAGGCACAGATACGCAGTATTTT. Amino acid sequence: CASSPGGGGTDTQYF. The genes are TRBV7-2 and TRBJ2-3; the match to TRBD1 covers 8 bases. V lost 5 bases to trimming and J lost 1 base; unmatched junction nucleotides: 5. CDR1 is SGHTA and CDR2 is FQGNSA in the germline V gene. The CDR3 spans 15 residues.